The rows below give T cell receptor beta chains drawn from one sample of a study of cytomegalovirus exposure and HLA in healthy donors. The protocol was immunoSEQ multiplex PCR, while the TCRdb copy is restricted to in-frame clones and leaves out a portion. Here the sample spans 120,000 to 150,000 clones, around three quarters being singletons. Sequencing was performed on PBMCs. The receptor set was obtained from a man between 40 and 49 years old in good health and CMV-seronegative. CDR3s include the opening cysteine and the closing phenylalanine or tryptophan. D genes are given only for firm matches. Not all rows give a size; the values are once, few, many and, for expanded clones, a class.

J gene | D gene | V gene | clone size | CDR3 DNA | CDR3 protein
TRBJ1-3 | - | TRBV7-9 | - | TGTGCCAGCAGCTTAAGTAGCGGGCCTGGAAACACCATATATTTT | CASSLSSGPGNTIYF
TRBJ2-3 | TRBD2 | TRBV7-9 | - | TGTGCCAGCAGCTCGACTAGCGGGGGCCTCTACACAGATACGCAGTATTTT | CASSSTSGGLYTDTQYF
TRBJ2-1 | - | TRBV6-7 | - | TGTGCCAGCAGTTACTTCAGGGGGGTAGGGTGTGCCTCCTACAATGAGCAGTTCTTC | CASSYFRGVGCASYNEQFF
TRBJ2-7 | - | TRBV4-1 | - | TGCGCCAGCAGCCAAGATCCCCTTTCGGGAGTAGTCTCCTACGAGCAGTACTTC | CASSQDPLSGVVSYEQYF
TRBJ2-4 | - | TRBV5-3 | - | TGTGCCAGAAGCCCGCGACAGACACTAGCCAAAAACATTCAGTACTTC | CARSPRQTLAKNIQYF
TRBJ1-2 | - | TRBV5-6 | - | TGTGCCAGCAGCCTAATAACAGGGAGCGGTGGCTACACCTTC | CASSLITGSGGYTF
TRBJ2-7 | - | TRBV5-4 | - | TGTGCCAGCAGCCTACAGGCAGGATCCTACGAGCAGTACTTC | CASSLQAGSYEQYF
TRBJ2-7 | - | TRBV4-1 | - | TGCGCCAGCAGCCAAGAAATCGGCGCAGGGGACTACGAGCAGTACTTC | CASSQEIGAGDYEQYF
TRBJ2-6 | - | TRBV28 | - | TGTGCCAGCAGGGGGGGGGCCAACGGCCTGACTTTC | CASRGGANGLTF
TRBJ2-7 | TRBD1 | TRBV5-4 | once | TGTGCCAGCAGCCGACAGGGGATACCCTACGAGCAGTACTTC | CASSRQGIPYEQYF
TRBJ2-3 | TRBD2 | TRBV30 | - | TGTGCCTGGGCTAGCGGGGGCATAGATACGCAGTATTTT | CAWASGGIDTQYF
TRBJ2-2 | TRBD2 | TRBV11-2 | - | TGTGCCAGCAGCTCCTTTTCTTCATCGGGACTAGGAATCGGGGAGCTGTTTTTT | CASSSFSSSGLGIGELFF
TRBJ2-7 | TRBD1 | TRBV11-2 | few | TGTGCCAGCAGCGCGGGACAGGGATCCTACGAGCAGTACTTC | CASSAGQGSYEQYF
TRBJ2-7 | - | TRBV5-6 | - | TGTGCCAGCAGCGTCTCCGGGTCGGCCTACGAGCAGTACTTC | CASSVSGSAYEQYF
TRBJ2-7 | - | TRBV6-5 | - | TGTGCCAGCAGTTACGAAACTAGCAGATCCTACGAGCAGTACTTC | CASSYETSRSYEQYF
TRBJ2-7 | TRBD2 | TRBV4-1 | - | TGCGCCAGCAGCCAAGATTCCAGCGGGGGGCCTTACGAGCAGTACTTC | CASSQDSSGGPYEQYF
TRBJ2-7 | - | TRBV14 | - | TGTGCCAGCAGCCAAGATTCCACAAGCGGACTTTACGAGCAGTACTTC | CASSQDSTSGLYEQYF
TRBJ1-1 | - | TRBV6-1 | - | TGTGCCAGCAGACAGTACACTGAAGCTTTCTTT | CASRQYTEAFF
TRBJ2-2 | TRBD2 | TRBV5-1 | - | TGCGCCAGCAGCTTATCACTAGCGGGACGCACCGGGGAGCTGTTTTTT | CASSLSLAGRTGELFF
TRBJ1-4 | - | TRBV19 | - | TGTGCCAGTAACCCGACGGGAGGCGAGGAAAAACTGTTTTTT | CASNPTGGEEKLFF
TRBJ2-6 | - | TRBV10-2 | once | TGCGCCACCGCAGACAGGTCTGGGGCCAACGTCCTGACTTTC | CATADRSGANVLTF
TRBJ2-2 | - | TRBV11-3 | - | TGTGCCAGCAGCTTAGGAGGTTGGGGGGGGCTGAACACCGGGGAGCTGTTTTTT | CASSLGGWGGLNTGELFF